The 3 T cell receptor beta chains given below trace back to one sample, sequenced in a study of T cells in Graves' hyperthyroidism and ophthalmopathy. Using RNA transcripts as the source, TCR beta CDR3 regions were amplified. TCR CDR3 regions were first amplified by RT-PCR with HTBI primers. Each CDR3 protein gets one entry after TCRdb re-called the multiplex PCR reads with MiXCR. This table has 330,000 or so distinct CDR3 sequences, 15% to 20% appearing once. Sequencing input: blood. The source of these receptors is a woman in her forties with Graves' ophthalmopathy.

This clonotype was seen ten or more times. This rearrangement joins TRBV5-6 to TRBJ1-2, with 9 positions matching TRBD1. The V segment lost 4 bases and the J segment 4 bases; nucleotides outside the gene matches: 8. The length of the CDR3 is 15 residues. Looked up from germline, CDR1 is SGHDT and CDR2 is YYEEEE. The CDR3 region is CASSSEQGATYGYTF. The CDR3 region has the DNA TGTGCCAGCAGCAGCGAACAGGGGGCAACCTATGGCTACACCTTC.

This clonotype was detected ten times or more. The rearrangement joins TRBV6-5 to TRBJ2-7, with D maybe TRBD1 (5 bases). CDR3 length equals 13 residues. V dropped 5 bases and J dropped 1 base, with 9 bases sitting between them. Germline V gene data show CDR1 as MNHEY and CDR2 as SVGAGI. DNA of the CDR3: TGTGCCAGCAGTCGGACATCATCCTACGAGCAGTACTTC. It codes for CASSRTSSYEQYF.

In this sample, this clonotype turned up many times. The chain recombines TRBV12-3 or TRBV12-4 with TRBJ2-7, with 9 nucleotides matching TRBD2. Trimming took 6 bases from V and 0 from J; bases not matched to a gene: 6. There are 15 residues in the CDR3. The CDR3 here is CASSRLADSSYEQYF. In DNA form, the CDR3 reads TGTGCCAGCAGCCGACTAGCGGATAGCTCCTACGAGCAGTACTTC.